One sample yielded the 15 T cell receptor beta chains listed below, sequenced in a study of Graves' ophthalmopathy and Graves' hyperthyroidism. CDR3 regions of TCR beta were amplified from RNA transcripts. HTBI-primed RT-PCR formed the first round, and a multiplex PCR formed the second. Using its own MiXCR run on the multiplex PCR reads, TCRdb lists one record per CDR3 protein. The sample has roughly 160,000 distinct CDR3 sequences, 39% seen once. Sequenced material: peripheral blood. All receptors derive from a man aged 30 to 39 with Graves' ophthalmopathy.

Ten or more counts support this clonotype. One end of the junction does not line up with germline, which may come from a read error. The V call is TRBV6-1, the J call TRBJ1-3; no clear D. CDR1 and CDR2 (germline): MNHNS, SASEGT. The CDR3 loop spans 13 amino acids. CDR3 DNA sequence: TGTGCCAGCACTGAATCTACTGGAAACACCATATATTTT. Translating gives CASTESTGNTIYF.

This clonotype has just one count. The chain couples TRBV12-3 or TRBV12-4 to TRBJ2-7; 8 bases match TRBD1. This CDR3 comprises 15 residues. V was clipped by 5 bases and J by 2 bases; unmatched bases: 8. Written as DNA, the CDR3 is TGTGCCAGCAGTGGGGGTGGGACAGGAGCCTACGAGCAGTACTTC. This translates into CASSGGGTGAYEQYF.

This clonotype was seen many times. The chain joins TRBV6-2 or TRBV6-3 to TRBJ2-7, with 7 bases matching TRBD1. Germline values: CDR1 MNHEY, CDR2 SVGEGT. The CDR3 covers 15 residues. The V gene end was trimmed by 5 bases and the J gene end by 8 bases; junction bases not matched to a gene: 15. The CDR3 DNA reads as TGTGCCAGCAGTCCCCCCGGGACAGAATACGACAAGCAGTACTTC. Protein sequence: CASSPPGTEYDKQYF.

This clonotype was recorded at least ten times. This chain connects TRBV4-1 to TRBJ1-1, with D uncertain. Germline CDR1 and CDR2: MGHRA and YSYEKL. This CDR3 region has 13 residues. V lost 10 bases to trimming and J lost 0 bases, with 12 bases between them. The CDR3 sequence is CATTDGLNTEAFF. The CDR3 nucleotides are TGCGCCACCACGGACGGCCTGAACACTGAAGCTTTCTTT.

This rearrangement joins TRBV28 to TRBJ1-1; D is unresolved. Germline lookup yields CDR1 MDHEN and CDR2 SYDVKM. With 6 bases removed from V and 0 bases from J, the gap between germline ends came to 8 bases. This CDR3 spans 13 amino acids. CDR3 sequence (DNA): TGTGCCAGCAGAATACCGATGAACACTGAAGCTTTCTTT. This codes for CASRIPMNTEAFF.

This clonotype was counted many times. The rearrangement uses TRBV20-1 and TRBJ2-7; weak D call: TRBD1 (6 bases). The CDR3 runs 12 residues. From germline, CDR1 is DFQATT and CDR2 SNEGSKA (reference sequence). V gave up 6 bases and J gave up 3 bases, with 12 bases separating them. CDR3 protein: CSASRGDYEQYF. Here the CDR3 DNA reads TGCAGTGCAAGCAGGGGTGACTACGAGCAGTACTTC.

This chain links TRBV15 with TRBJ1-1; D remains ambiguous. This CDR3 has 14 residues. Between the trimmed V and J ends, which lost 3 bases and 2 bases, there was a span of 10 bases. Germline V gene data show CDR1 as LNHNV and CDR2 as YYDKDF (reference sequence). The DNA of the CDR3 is TGTGCCACCAGCAGCTTTAGAGCAAACACTGAAGCTTTCTTT. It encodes CATSSFRANTEAFF.

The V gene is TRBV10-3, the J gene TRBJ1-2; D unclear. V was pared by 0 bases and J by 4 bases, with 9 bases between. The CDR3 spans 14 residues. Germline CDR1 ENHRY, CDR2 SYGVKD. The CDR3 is CAISESGEPYGYTF. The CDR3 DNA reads TGTGCCATCAGTGAGTCTGGAGAGCCCTATGGCTACACCTTC.

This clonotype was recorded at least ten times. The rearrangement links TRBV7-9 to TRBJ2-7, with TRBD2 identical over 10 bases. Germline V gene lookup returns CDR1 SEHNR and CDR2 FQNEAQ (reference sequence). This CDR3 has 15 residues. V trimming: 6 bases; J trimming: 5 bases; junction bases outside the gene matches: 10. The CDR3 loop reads CASRPAGGPENEQYF. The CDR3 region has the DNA TGTGCCAGCAGGCCAGCGGGAGGGCCAGAAAACGAGCAGTACTTC. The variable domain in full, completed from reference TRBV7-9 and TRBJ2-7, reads DTGVSQNPRHKITKRGQNVTFRCDPISEHNRLYWYRQTLGQGPEFLTYFQNEAQLEKSRLLSDRFSAERPKGSFSTLEIQRTEQGDSAMYLCASRPAGGPENEQYFGPGTRLTVT.

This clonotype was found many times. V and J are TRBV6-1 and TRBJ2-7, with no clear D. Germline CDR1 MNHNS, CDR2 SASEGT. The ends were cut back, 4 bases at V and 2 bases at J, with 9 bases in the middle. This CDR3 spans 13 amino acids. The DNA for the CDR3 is TGTGCCAGCAGTGCTTACGGAGCCTACGAGCAGTACTTC. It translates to CASSAYGAYEQYF.

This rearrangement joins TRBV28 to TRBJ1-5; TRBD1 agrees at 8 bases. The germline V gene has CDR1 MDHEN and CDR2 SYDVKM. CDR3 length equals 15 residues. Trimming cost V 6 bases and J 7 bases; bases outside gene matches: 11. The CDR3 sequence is CASSANRGYEQPQHF. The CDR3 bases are TGTGCCAGCAGCGCTAACAGGGGGTATGAGCAGCCCCAGCATTTT.

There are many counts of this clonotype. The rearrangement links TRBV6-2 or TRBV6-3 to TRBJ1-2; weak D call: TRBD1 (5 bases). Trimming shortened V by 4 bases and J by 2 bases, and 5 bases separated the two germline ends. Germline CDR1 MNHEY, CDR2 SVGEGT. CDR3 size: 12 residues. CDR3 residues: CASSWTNYGYTF. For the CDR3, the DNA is TGTGCCAGCAGTTGGACAAACTATGGCTACACCTTC.

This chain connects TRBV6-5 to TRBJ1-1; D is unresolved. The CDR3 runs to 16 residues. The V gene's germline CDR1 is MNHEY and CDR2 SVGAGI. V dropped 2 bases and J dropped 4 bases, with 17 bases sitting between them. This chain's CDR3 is CASSYGRGDGSTEAFF. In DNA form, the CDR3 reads TGTGCCAGCAGTTACGGGCGGGGTGATGGGTCCACTGAAGCTTTCTTT.

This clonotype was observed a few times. CDR3 in amino acids: CASRTIDRVKTGELFF. In DNA, the CDR3 is TGTGCCAGCAGGACCATAGACAGGGTGAAGACCGGGGAGCTGTTTTTT. V gene TRBV6-4 combines with J gene TRBJ2-2, with 7 bases lining up with TRBD1. V lost 6 bases to trimming and J lost 5 bases; unmatched junction nucleotides: 12. Germline V gene data show CDR1 as MRHNA and CDR2 as SNTAGT. The CDR3 has 16 amino acids.

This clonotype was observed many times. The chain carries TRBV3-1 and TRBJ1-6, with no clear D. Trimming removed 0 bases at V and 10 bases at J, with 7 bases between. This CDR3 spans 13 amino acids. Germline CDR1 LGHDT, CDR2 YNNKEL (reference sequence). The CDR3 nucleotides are TGTGCCAGCAGCCAAGAGGGGAAATCACCCCTCCACTTT. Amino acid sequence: CASSQEGKSPLHF.